These T cell receptor beta chains were read from a single sample in a study of CD8 T cells in ankylosing spondylitis. TCRdb reanalysed the 5' RACE reads using MiXCR and keeps one entry per CDR3 protein. The data hold 250,000 to 300,000 distinct CDR3 sequences, with about 20% observed a single time. The sample taken for sequencing was blood, either unsorted or a sorted T cell fraction (not recorded which). The source is a male donor with ankylosing spondylitis or in good health (not recorded which). Both conserved end residues are part of each CDR3. D genes are given only for firm matches. Rows give clone size only sometimes, using once, few, many, or a class for an expanded clone.

>many|16|TRBV4-2|TRBD2|TRBJ2-7
CASSQEDGGEAYEQYF
TGTGCCAGCAGCCAAGAGGATGGGGGGGAAGCCTACGAGCAGTACTTC
>NA|12|TRBV20-1|NA|TRBJ1-1
CSASLYDTEAFF
TGCAGTGCTAGCCTGTATGACACTGAAGCTTTCTTT
>NA|14|TRBV12-3/TRBV12-4|NA|TRBJ1-2
CASSPWSRTDGYTF
TGTGCCAGCAGCCCATGGTCCCGGACTGACGGCTACACCTTC
>few|13|TRBV4-1|NA|TRBJ1-4
CASSQGTNEKLFF
TGCGCCAGCAGCCAAGGCACTAATGAAAAACTGTTTTTT
>few|13|TRBV4-1|NA|TRBJ1-5
CASSQEPNQPQHF
TGCGCCAGCAGCCAAGAACCTAACCAGCCCCAGCATTTT
>NA|13|TRBV7-9|NA|TRBJ2-7
CASSFILVDEQYF
TGTGCCAGCAGCTTTATACTAGTCGACGAGCAGTACTTC
>few|14|TRBV27|NA|TRBJ1-2
CASSLRGSNYGYTF
TGTGCCAGCAGTTTGCGAGGATCTAACTATGGCTACACCTTC
>NA|15|TRBV28|TRBD1|TRBJ1-1
CASSPGDRIYTEAFF
TGTGCCAGCAGTCCCGGGGACAGAATTTACACTGAAGCTTTCTTT
>few|12|TRBV19|NA|TRBJ2-7
CASIGNSYEQYF
TGTGCCAGTATCGGGAACTCCTACGAGCAGTACTTC
>NA|18|TRBV7-8|TRBD2|TRBJ2-4
CASSLPEREGRTKNIQYF
TGTGCCAGCAGCTTACCAGAGCGGGAGGGCCGAACCAAAAACATTCAGTACTTC
>many|14|TRBV4-1|TRBD2|TRBJ2-7
CASSQNGRAFEQYF
TGCGCCAGCAGCCAGAACGGGAGGGCCTTTGAGCAGTACTTC
>many|15|TRBV9|NA|TRBJ2-7
CASSVGGEGSYEQYF
TGTGCCAGCAGCGTAGGGGGAGAAGGCTCCTACGAGCAGTACTTC
>many|15|TRBV3-1|NA|TRBJ2-2
CASSARREGTGELFF
TGTGCCAGCAGCGCCAGGCGGGAAGGCACCGGGGAGCTGTTTTTT
>NA|14|TRBV5-1|TRBD1|TRBJ2-7
CASSPGQESYEQYF
TGCGCCAGCAGCCCGGGACAGGAGTCCTACGAGCAGTACTTC
>NA|18|TRBV4-1|NA|TRBJ2-3
CASSQESPGYGSTDTQYF
TGCGCCAGCAGCCAAGAATCCCCCGGGTACGGGAGCACAGATACGCAGTATTTT
>few|14|TRBV4-2|TRBD2|TRBJ2-7
CASSQVLAGGEQYF
TGTGCCAGCAGCCAAGTACTAGCGGGAGGCGAGCAGTACTTC
>NA|14|TRBV7-9|NA|TRBJ1-2
CASSWAISDYGYTF
TGTGCCAGCAGTTGGGCCATCAGTGATTATGGCTACACCTTC
>NA|13|TRBV27|NA|TRBJ1-2
CASSYSQNYGYTF
TGTGCCAGCAGTTACAGTCAAAACTATGGCTACACCTTC
>few|12|TRBV29-1|NA|TRBJ2-5
CSVESNLETQYF
TGCAGCGTTGAAAGCAATCTTGAGACCCAGTACTTC
>few|17|TRBV6-5|TRBD1|TRBJ1-4
CASSYSYLGQGGEKLFF
TGTGCCAGCAGTTACTCGTATTTGGGACAGGGAGGTGAAAAACTGTTTTTT
>many|14|TRBV4-1|NA|TRBJ1-4
CASSQDMRSEKLFF
TGCGCCAGCAGCCAAGATATGAGATCTGAAAAACTGTTTTTT
>many|13|TRBV28|NA|TRBJ2-7
CASRYISGYEQYF
TGTGCCAGCAGATACATTAGCGGCTACGAGCAGTACTTC
>few|15|TRBV19|NA|TRBJ2-7
CASSMRQYDSYEQYF
TGTGCCAGTAGTATGCGTCAGTACGACTCCTACGAGCAGTACTTC
>many|13|TRBV4-2|NA|TRBJ2-7
CASSQAQIYEQYF
TGTGCCAGCAGCCAAGCACAAATCTACGAGCAGTACTTC
>NA|17|TRBV4-3|NA|TRBJ2-1
CASSQDFAAHPNNEQFF
TGCGCCAGCAGCCAAGATTTCGCAGCCCACCCTAACAATGAGCAGTTCTTC
>few|14|TRBV4-3|NA|TRBJ2-7
CASSQGRSSYEQYF
TGCGCCAGCAGCCAGGGACGGAGCTCCTACGAGCAGTACTTC
>few|15|TRBV7-9|NA|TRBJ2-7
CASSLAWGENYEQYF
TGTGCCAGCAGCTTAGCCTGGGGCGAGAACTACGAGCAGTACTTC
>NA|14|TRBV16|NA|TRBJ1-4
CASSQSPANEKLFF
TGTGCCAGCAGCCAATCTCCGGCTAATGAAAAACTGTTTTTT
>NA|11|TRBV29-1|NA|TRBJ2-7
CSAGSPYEQYF
TGCAGCGCCGGGAGCCCCTACGAGCAGTACTTC
>few|18|TRBV15|TRBD2|TRBJ2-3
CATSLLAGGRGSTDTQYF
TGTGCCACCAGCCTACTAGCGGGAGGGAGGGGGAGCACAGATACGCAGTATTTT
>NA|14|TRBV20-1|TRBD1|TRBJ2-5
CSARSGQGSETQYF
TGCAGTGCTAGATCAGGACAGGGGAGTGAGACCCAGTACTTC
>NA|13|TRBV6-6|NA|TRBJ1-4
CASSAGRNEKLFF
TGTGCCAGCAGTGCCGGGAGGAATGAAAAACTGTTTTTT
>few|19|TRBV10-3|TRBD2|TRBJ2-3
CAISAPWTVASGTTDTQYF
TGTGCCATCAGTGCCCCCTGGACTGTGGCTAGCGGGACTACAGATACGCAGTATTTT
>NA|16|TRBV5-1|NA|TRBJ2-2
CASSLLGGENTGELFF
TGCGCCAGCAGCTTGTTGGGAGGAGAAAACACCGGGGAGCTGTTTTTT
>many|14|TRBV29-1|TRBD2|TRBJ2-7
CSVEGREGLNEQYF
TGCAGCGTCGAAGGGCGGGAGGGCCTGAACGAGCAGTACTTC
>few|17|TRBV14|NA|TRBJ2-1
CASSQSLGPDSYNEQFF
TGTGCCAGCAGCCAGTCATTGGGACCCGACTCCTACAATGAGCAGTTCTTC
>few|14|TRBV10-3|NA|TRBJ2-7
CAISESKGTNEQYF
TGTGCCATCAGTGAGTCTAAGGGGACCAACGAGCAGTACTTC
>NA|16|TRBV4-3|TRBD2|TRBJ2-4
CASSQDQRTSGNIQYF
TGCGCCAGCAGCCAAGATCAAAGGACTAGCGGGAACATTCAGTACTTC
>many|11|TRBV20-1|NA|TRBJ2-5
CSAQDLGAQYF
TGCAGTGCTCAGGACTTGGGGGCCCAGTACTTC
>NA|14|TRBV20-1|NA|TRBJ2-1
CSATDSLVYNEQFF
TGCAGTGCTACGGACTCTCTCGTTTACAATGAGCAGTTCTTC
>NA|15|TRBV29-1|NA|TRBJ2-1
CSVPTGLASYNEQFF
TGCAGCGTCCCTACCGGACTGGCCTCCTACAATGAGCAGTTCTTC
>NA|16|TRBV5-5|NA|TRBJ2-2
CASSLSGPANTGELFF
TGTGCCAGCAGCTTGTCGGGACCGGCGAACACCGGGGAGCTGTTTTTT
>NA|16|TRBV20-1|TRBD2|TRBJ2-1
CSARALTLAGPNEQFF
TGCAGTGCTAGAGCCCTTACACTAGCGGGCCCCAATGAGCAGTTCTTC
>few|14|TRBV29-1|TRBD1|TRBJ2-1
CSVVGDRAEREQFF
TGCAGCGTTGTGGGGGACAGGGCAGAAAGAGAGCAGTTCTTC
>NA|15|TRBV20-1|TRBD2|TRBJ2-3
CSARVPSGPTDTQYF
TGCAGTGCTAGGGTCCCTAGCGGCCCCACAGATACGCAGTATTTT
>few|11|TRBV20-1|NA|TRBJ2-7
CSADDSYEQYF
TGCAGTGCCGACGATTCCTACGAGCAGTACTTC
>NA|17|TRBV7-8|NA|TRBJ2-3
CASSPSRRRGYTDTQYF
TGTGCCAGCAGCCCAAGCAGGAGGCGGGGCTACACAGATACGCAGTATTTT
>NA|15|TRBV27|TRBD2|TRBJ2-7
CASSRWGRGAYEQYF
TGTGCCAGCAGCAGGTGGGGGCGGGGGGCCTACGAGCAGTACTTC
>NA|15|TRBV27|TRBD2|TRBJ2-7
CASSLSSGRTYEQYF
TGTGCCAGCAGTTTATCTAGCGGGAGAACGTACGAGCAGTACTTC
>NA|15|TRBV27|NA|TRBJ2-5
CASSLRGVGQETQYF
TGTGCCAGCAGTCTAAGGGGTGTCGGGCAAGAGACCCAGTACTTC
>few|17|TRBV12-3/TRBV12-4|NA|TRBJ2-2
CASSLDLRGTNTGELFF
TGTGCCAGCAGTTTAGATCTCCGCGGTACGAACACCGGGGAGCTGTTTTTT
>NA|14|TRBV4-1|TRBD2|TRBJ2-5
CASSTPGGKETQYF
TGCGCCAGCAGCACACCGGGGGGAAAAGAGACCCAGTACTTC
>many|15|TRBV4-1|NA|TRBJ2-7
CASSQAFGDSYEQYF
TGCGCCAGCAGCCAAGCTTTCGGGGATTCCTACGAGCAGTACTTC